This is a list of T cell receptor beta chains from one sample in a study of TIL therapy for anti-PD-1-resistant metastatic lung cancer. The table came from immunoSEQ multiplex PCR; TCRdb's copy has only in-frame clones and leaves some out. This sample has roughly 50,000 clones, with 60% to 85% found just once. Sequencing was performed on tumor tissue, taken at baseline. These receptor sequences come from a person between 25 and 79 years old with non-small cell lung cancer. CDR3s include the opening cysteine and the closing phenylalanine or tryptophan. D genes are given only for firm matches. Rows give clone size only sometimes, using once, few, many, or a class for an expanded clone.

V: TRBV28
D: TRBD1
size: .
J: TRBJ2-5
CDR3: CATIRTGGYQETQYF
DNA: TGTGCCACCATAAGGACAGGGGGCTATCAAGAGACCCAGTACTTC

V: TRBV5-4
D: TRBD1
size: few
J: TRBJ1-2
CDR3: CASSLDRDYGYTF
DNA: TGTGCCAGCAGCTTAGACAGGGACTATGGCTACACCTTC

V: TRBV28
D: .
size: .
J: TRBJ2-3
CDR3: CASSSRSLGTDTQYF
DNA: TGTGCCAGCAGTTCTAGGAGTCTTGGTACAGATACGCAGTATTTT

V: TRBV11-2
D: .
size: .
J: TRBJ1-4
CDR3: CASKRTVGSLEKLFF
DNA: TGTGCCAGCAAACGAACGGTGGGTTCGCTCGAAAAACTGTTTTTT

V: TRBV5-1
D: .
size: .
J: TRBJ2-7
CDR3: CASSLGQSYEQYF
DNA: TGCGCCAGCAGCTTGGGGCAGTCCTACGAGCAGTACTTC

V: TRBV6-1
D: .
size: .
J: TRBJ2-5
CDR3: CASSEGQGGAGETQYF
DNA: TGTGCCAGCAGTGAAGGTCAGGGGGGGGCCGGAGAGACCCAGTACTTC

V: TRBV11-2
D: .
size: .
J: TRBJ2-7
CDR3: CASSLDPYEQYF
DNA: TGTGCCAGCAGCTTAGACCCCTACGAGCAGTACTTC

V: TRBV7-9
D: .
size: .
J: TRBJ1-3
CDR3: CASSILRRDTGNTIYF
DNA: TGTGCCAGCAGCATCCTACGTCGGGACACTGGAAACACCATATATTTT

V: TRBV5-1
D: .
size: .
J: TRBJ1-2
CDR3: CASSLAQGSYGYTF
DNA: TGCGCCAGCAGCTTGGCACAGGGAAGCTATGGCTACACCTTC

V: TRBV7-2
D: .
size: .
J: TRBJ2-6
CDR3: CASSLTGANVLTF
DNA: TGTGCCAGCAGCTTAACTGGGGCCAACGTCCTGACTTTC

V: TRBV7-9
D: .
size: .
J: TRBJ2-2
CDR3: CASSSSPNTGELFF
DNA: TGTGCCAGCAGCTCCAGCCCTAACACCGGGGAGCTGTTTTTT

V: TRBV5-1
D: TRBD1
size: .
J: TRBJ1-3
CDR3: CASSPGQGKGNTIYF
DNA: TGCGCCAGCAGCCCGGGACAGGGGAAGGGAAACACCATATATTTT

V: TRBV7-2
D: .
size: .
J: TRBJ1-3
CDR3: CASSLGVGNTIYF
DNA: TGTGCCAGCAGCTTAGGGGTCGGAAACACCATATATTTT

V: TRBV6-1
D: .
size: .
J: TRBJ1-5
CDR3: CASSERYNQPQHF
DNA: TGTGCCAGCAGTGAAAGATACAATCAGCCCCAGCATTTT

V: TRBV6-6
D: .
size: .
J: TRBJ1-3
CDR3: CASSYTDSGNTIYF
DNA: TGTGCCAGCAGTTACACGGACTCTGGAAACACCATATATTTT

V: TRBV7-2
D: .
size: .
J: TRBJ1-2
CDR3: CASSLVVKSYGYTF
DNA: TGTGCCAGCAGCTTAGTGGTCAAGTCCTATGGCTACACCTTC

V: TRBV7-3
D: .
size: .
J: TRBJ2-1
CDR3: CASSPGAGINFLNEQFF
DNA: TGTGCCAGCAGCCCCGGGGCCGGGATAAACTTCTTGAATGAGCAGTTCTTC

V: TRBV19
D: .
size: .
J: TRBJ1-2
CDR3: CASSPPKGGYTF
DNA: TGTGCCAGTAGTCCCCCCAAGGGCGGCTACACCTTC

V: TRBV2
D: TRBD2
size: .
J: TRBJ2-7
CDR3: CASTGLAGPESYEQYF
DNA: TGTGCCAGCACCGGACTAGCGGGGCCGGAATCCTACGAGCAGTACTTC

V: TRBV6-1
D: .
size: .
J: TRBJ1-1
CDR3: CASSEGRTFMNTEAFF
DNA: TGTGCCAGCAGTGAGGGCAGAACCTTCATGAACACTGAAGCTTTCTTT

V: TRBV5-4
D: .
size: .
J: TRBJ2-7
CDR3: CASSLARGSLSSYEQYF
DNA: TGTGCCAGCAGCTTGGCCAGAGGTTCTCTAAGCTCCTACGAGCAGTACTTC

V: TRBV19
D: .
size: .
J: TRBJ2-2
CDR3: CASRRPTGELFF
DNA: TGTGCCAGCAGGAGGCCCACCGGGGAGCTGTTTTTT

V: TRBV9
D: TRBD2
size: few
J: TRBJ2-2
CDR3: CASSVPGTSGLSGELFF
DNA: TGTGCCAGCAGCGTACCCGGGACTAGCGGTTTGTCCGGGGAGCTGTTTTTT

V: TRBV5-4
D: .
size: .
J: TRBJ1-1
CDR3: CASSLHANKNTEAFF
DNA: TGTGCCAGCAGCTTGCACGCGAACAAGAACACTGAAGCTTTCTTT

V: TRBV4-1
D: .
size: few
J: TRBJ2-7
CDR3: CASSQDGVPYEQYF
DNA: TGCGCCAGCAGCCAAGATGGGGTACCCTACGAGCAGTACTTC

V: TRBV30
D: .
size: .
J: TRBJ1-2
CDR3: CAWRFRQPDPLYGYTF
DNA: TGTGCCTGGAGGTTTCGACAGCCAGACCCCCTATATGGCTACACCTTC

V: TRBV6-6
D: .
size: .
J: TRBJ1-1
CDR3: CASSYDAGLTPEAFF
DNA: TGTGCCAGCAGTTATGACGCAGGGCTCACTCCTGAAGCTTTCTTT

V: TRBV19
D: .
size: few
J: TRBJ1-4
CDR3: CATRTLQAEKLFF
DNA: TGTGCCACCAGGACGCTTCAAGCTGAAAAACTGTTTTTT

V: TRBV5-1
D: .
size: .
J: TRBJ1-2
CDR3: CASSLAPGEYGYTF
DNA: TGCGCCAGCAGCTTGGCGCCGGGGGAGTATGGCTACACCTTC

V: TRBV5-4
D: TRBD2
size: .
J: TRBJ2-7
CDR3: CASSLEPGLATDEQYF
DNA: TGTGCCAGCAGCTTAGAACCGGGACTAGCGACCGACGAGCAGTACTTC

V: TRBV27
D: TRBD1
size: .
J: TRBJ1-2
CDR3: CASSPTGAPNYGYTF
DNA: TGTGCCAGCAGCCCCACAGGGGCACCTAACTATGGCTACACCTTC

V: TRBV19
D: TRBD1
size: .
J: TRBJ1-5
CDR3: CASSLVQGVGQPQHF
DNA: TGTGCCAGTAGCCTAGTACAGGGGGTTGGGCAGCCCCAGCATTTT

V: TRBV7-6
D: .
size: .
J: TRBJ2-7
CDR3: CASSLDARGGPRGEQYF
DNA: TGTGCCAGCAGCTTAGATGCCCGAGGAGGGCCGAGAGGCGAGCAGTACTTC

V: TRBV9
D: .
size: .
J: TRBJ2-1
CDR3: CASSPRGLNEQFF
DNA: TGTGCCAGCAGCCCACGGGGTCTGAATGAGCAGTTCTTC

V: TRBV6-5
D: .
size: few
J: TRBJ1-6
CDR3: CASSYSFGFSSPLHF
DNA: TGTGCCAGCAGTTACTCGTTTGGGTTTAGCTCACCCCTCCACTTT

V: TRBV2
D: .
size: .
J: TRBJ1-6
CDR3: CAIGDLGSPLHF
DNA: TGTGCCATAGGGGACCTGGGTTCACCCCTCCACTTT

V: TRBV10-2
D: TRBD2
size: .
J: TRBJ2-3
CDR3: CASSVTSGRVTDTQYF
DNA: TGCGCCAGCAGTGTTACTAGCGGGAGGGTCACAGATACGCAGTATTTT

V: TRBV19
D: .
size: .
J: TRBJ2-3
CDR3: CASSIGSSGSTDTQYF
DNA: TGTGCCAGTAGTATAGGATCCAGCGGGAGCACAGATACGCAGTATTTT

V: TRBV9
D: .
size: .
J: TRBJ2-3
CDR3: CASSGNTDTQYF
DNA: TGTGCCAGCAGCGGAAACACAGATACGCAGTATTTT

V: TRBV28
D: TRBD1
size: .
J: TRBJ1-1
CDR3: CASKGTGVNTEAFF
DNA: TGTGCCAGCAAAGGGACAGGTGTGAACACTGAAGCTTTCTTT

V: TRBV7-3
D: TRBD2
size: .
J: TRBJ2-3
CDR3: CASSLVAGGSTDTQYF
DNA: TGTGCCAGCAGCTTAGTAGCGGGGGGGAGCACAGATACGCAGTATTTT

V: TRBV9
D: .
size: .
J: TRBJ1-4
CDR3: CASSVAGGDYEKLFF
DNA: TGTGCCAGCAGCGTAGCGGGTGGGGATTATGAAAAACTGTTTTTT

V: TRBV6-6
D: .
size: many
J: TRBJ1-6
CDR3: CASSYPISYNSPLHF
DNA: TGTGCCAGCAGTTATCCCATCTCCTATAATTCACCCCTCCACTTT

V: TRBV11-2
D: .
size: once
J: TRBJ1-1
CDR3: CASSFEAGGRAFF
DNA: TGTGCCAGCAGCTTCGAAGCGGGGGGCCGAGCTTTCTTT

V: TRBV9
D: .
size: .
J: TRBJ1-1
CDR3: CASSVEQGNTEAFF
DNA: TGTGCCAGCAGCGTAGAACAGGGGAACACTGAAGCTTTCTTT

V: TRBV7-2
D: .
size: .
J: TRBJ1-2
CDR3: CASSLDAGYYGYTF
DNA: TGTGCCAGCAGCTTAGACGCGGGATACTATGGCTACACCTTC

V: TRBV6-1
D: .
size: .
J: TRBJ2-7
CDR3: CASSPPSYEQYF
DNA: TGTGCCAGCAGTCCCCCGTCCTACGAGCAGTACTTC